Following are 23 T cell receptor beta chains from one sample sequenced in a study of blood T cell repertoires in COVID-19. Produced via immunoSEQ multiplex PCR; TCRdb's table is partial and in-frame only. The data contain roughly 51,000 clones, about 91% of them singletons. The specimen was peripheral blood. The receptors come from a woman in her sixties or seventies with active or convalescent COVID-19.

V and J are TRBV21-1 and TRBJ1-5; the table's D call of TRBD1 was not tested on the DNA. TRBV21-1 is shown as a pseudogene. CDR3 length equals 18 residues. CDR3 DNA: TGTGCCAGCAGGGTGATTTACAGGGGGCGAGGATCCAATCAGCCCCAGCATTTT. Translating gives CASRVIYRGRGSNQPQHF.

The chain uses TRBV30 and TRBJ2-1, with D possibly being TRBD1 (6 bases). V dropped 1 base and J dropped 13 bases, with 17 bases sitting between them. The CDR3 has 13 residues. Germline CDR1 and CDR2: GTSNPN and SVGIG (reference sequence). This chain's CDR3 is CAWSDRTDQNQFF. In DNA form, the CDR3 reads TGTGCCTGGAGTGATCGGACAGATCAAAATCAGTTCTTC. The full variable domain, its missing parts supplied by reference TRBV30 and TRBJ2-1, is SQTIHQWPATLVQPVGSPLSLECTVEGTSNPNLYWYRQAAGRGLQLLFYSVGIGQISSEVPQNLSASRPQDRQFILSSKKLLLSDSGFYLCAWSDRTDQNQFFGPGTRLTVL.

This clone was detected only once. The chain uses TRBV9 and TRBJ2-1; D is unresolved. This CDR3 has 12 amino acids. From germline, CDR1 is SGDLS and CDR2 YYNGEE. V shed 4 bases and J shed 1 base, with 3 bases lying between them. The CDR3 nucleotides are TGTGCCAGCAGCCTTTCCTACAATGAGCAGTTCTTC. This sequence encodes CASSLSYNEQFF. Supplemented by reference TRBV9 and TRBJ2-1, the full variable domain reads DSGVTQTPKHLITATGQRVTLRCSPRSGDLSVYWYQQSLDQGLQFLIQYYNGEERAKGNILERFSAQQFPDLHSELNLSSLELGDSALYFCASSLSYNEQFFGPGTRLTVL.

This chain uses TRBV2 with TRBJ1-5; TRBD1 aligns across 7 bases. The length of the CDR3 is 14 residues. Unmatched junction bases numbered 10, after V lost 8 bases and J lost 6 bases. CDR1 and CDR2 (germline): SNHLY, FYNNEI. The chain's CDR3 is CASAVLQGTQPQHF. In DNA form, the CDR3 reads TGTGCCAGCGCCGTACTACAGGGGACTCAGCCCCAGCATTTT.

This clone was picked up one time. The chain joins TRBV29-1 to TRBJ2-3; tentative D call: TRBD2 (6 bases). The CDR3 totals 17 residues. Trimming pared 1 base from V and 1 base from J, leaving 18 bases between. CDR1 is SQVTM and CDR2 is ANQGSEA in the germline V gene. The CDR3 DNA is TGCAGCGTTGAAGGTGCGGTTGGAGCGGGTGGCACAGATACGCAGTATTTT. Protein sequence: CSVEGAVGAGGTDTQYF.

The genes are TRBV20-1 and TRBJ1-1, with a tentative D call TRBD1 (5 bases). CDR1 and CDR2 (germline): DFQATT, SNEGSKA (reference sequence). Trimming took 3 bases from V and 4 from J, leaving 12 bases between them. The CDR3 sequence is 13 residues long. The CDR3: CSASSREGTEAFF. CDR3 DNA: TGCAGTGCTAGTTCCAGGGAGGGCACTGAAGCTTTCTTT.

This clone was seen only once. In DNA, the CDR3 is TGTGCCAGCAGCCCTCACGCAGCGGGGGGGAACACAGATACGCAGTATTTT. Its protein product is CASSPHAAGGNTDTQYF. The chain links TRBV28 to TRBJ2-3, with 10 bases lining up with TRBD2. CDR1 is MDHEN, CDR2 SYDVKM, per germline. Germline trimming cut 6 bases from V and 2 bases from J; bases unmatched to any gene: 11. There are 17 residues in the CDR3. Drawing the rest from reference TRBV28 and TRBJ2-3, the complete variable domain is DVKVTQSSRYLVKRTGEKVFLECVQDMDHENMFWYRQDPGLGLRLIYFSYDVKMKEKGDIPEGYSVSREKKERFSLILESASTNQTSMYLCASSPHAAGGNTDTQYFGPGTRLTVL.

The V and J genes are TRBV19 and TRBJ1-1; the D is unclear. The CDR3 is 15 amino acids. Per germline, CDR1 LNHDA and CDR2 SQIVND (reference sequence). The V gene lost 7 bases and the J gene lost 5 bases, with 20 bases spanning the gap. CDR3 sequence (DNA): TGTGCCAGTAAATCGCGGGCCGGCTTGAGGACTGAAGCTTTCTTT. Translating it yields CASKSRAGLRTEAFF.

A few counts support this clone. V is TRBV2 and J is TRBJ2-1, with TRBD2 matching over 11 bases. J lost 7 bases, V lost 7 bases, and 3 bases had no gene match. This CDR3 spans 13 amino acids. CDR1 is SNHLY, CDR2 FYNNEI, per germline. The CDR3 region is CASNPSGRNEQFF. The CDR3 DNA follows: TGTGCCAGCAACCCTAGCGGGAGGAATGAGCAGTTCTTC.

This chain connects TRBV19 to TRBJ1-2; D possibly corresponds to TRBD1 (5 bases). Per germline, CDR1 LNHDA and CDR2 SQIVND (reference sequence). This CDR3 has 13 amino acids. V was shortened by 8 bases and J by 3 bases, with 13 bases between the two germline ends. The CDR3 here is CASGTGVYYGYTF. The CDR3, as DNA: TGTGCCAGTGGAACAGGAGTATACTATGGCTACACCTTC.

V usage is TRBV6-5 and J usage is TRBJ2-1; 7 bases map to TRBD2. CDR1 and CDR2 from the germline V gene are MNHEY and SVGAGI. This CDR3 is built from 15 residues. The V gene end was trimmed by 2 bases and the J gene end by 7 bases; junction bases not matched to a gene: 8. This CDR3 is CASSYGGSLLNEQFF. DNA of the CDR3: TGTGCCAGCAGTTACGGCGGGAGCTTGCTGAATGAGCAGTTCTTC.

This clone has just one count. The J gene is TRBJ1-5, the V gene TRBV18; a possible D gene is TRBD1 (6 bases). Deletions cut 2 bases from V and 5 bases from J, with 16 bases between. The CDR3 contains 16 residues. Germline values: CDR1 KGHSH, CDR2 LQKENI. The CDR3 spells CASSPGSQGRDQPQHF. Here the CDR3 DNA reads TGTGCCAGCTCACCAGGTAGTCAGGGGCGGGATCAGCCCCAGCATTTT.

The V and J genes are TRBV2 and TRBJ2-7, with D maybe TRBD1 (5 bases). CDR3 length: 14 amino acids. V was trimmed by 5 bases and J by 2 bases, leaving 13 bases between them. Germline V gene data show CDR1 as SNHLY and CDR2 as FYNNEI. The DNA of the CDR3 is TGTGCCAGCAGTCCATCAGACAGCACCTACGAGCAGTACTTC. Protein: CASSPSDSTYEQYF.

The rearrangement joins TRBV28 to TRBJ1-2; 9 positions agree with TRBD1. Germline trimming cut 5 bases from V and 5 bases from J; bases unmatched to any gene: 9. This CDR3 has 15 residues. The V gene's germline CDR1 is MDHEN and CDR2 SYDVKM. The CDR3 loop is CASSLRSGTGYGYTF. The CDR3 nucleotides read TGTGCCAGCAGTCTCCGCTCCGGGACAGGGTATGGCTACACCTTC.

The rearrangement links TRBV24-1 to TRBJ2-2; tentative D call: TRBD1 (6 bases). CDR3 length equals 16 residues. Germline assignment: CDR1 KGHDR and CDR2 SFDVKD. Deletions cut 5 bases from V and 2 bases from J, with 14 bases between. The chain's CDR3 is CATSGGQTKNTGELFF. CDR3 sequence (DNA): TGTGCCACCAGTGGTGGACAGACTAAAAACACCGGGGAGCTGTTTTTT.

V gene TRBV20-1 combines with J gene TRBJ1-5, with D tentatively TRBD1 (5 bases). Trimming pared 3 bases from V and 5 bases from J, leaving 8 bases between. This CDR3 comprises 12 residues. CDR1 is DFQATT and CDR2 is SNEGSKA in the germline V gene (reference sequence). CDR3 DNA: TGCAGTGCTAGTCGGGGGGATCAGCCCCAGCATTTT. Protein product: CSASRGDQPQHF.

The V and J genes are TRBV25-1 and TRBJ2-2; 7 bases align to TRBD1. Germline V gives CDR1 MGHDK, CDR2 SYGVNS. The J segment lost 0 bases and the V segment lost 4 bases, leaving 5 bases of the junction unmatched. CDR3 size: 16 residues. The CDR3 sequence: CASSAAGTANTGELFF. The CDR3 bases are TGTGCCAGCAGTGCAGCTGGGACAGCGAACACCGGGGAGCTGTTTTTT.

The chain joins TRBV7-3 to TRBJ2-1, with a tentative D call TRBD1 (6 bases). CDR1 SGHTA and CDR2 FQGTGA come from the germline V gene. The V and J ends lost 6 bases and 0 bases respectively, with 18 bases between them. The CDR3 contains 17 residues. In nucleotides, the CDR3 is TGTGCCAGCAGTGATTCTGGACAGTTTCCCTCCTACAATGAGCAGTTCTTC. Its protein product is CASSDSGQFPSYNEQFF.

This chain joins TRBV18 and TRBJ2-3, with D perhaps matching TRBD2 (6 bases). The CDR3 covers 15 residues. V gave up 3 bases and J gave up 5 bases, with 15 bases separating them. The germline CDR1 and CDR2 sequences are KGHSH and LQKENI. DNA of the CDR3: TGTGCCAGCTCACCGGGCCGGCCCGGGGGAGATACGCAGTATTTT. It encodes CASSPGRPGGDTQYF.

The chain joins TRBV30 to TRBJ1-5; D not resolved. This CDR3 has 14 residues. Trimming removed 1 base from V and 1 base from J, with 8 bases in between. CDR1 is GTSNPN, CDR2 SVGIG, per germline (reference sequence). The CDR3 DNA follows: TGTGCCTGGAGTGCAACTCGGAGCAATCAGCCCCAGCATTTT. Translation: CAWSATRSNQPQHF.

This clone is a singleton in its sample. CDR3 in amino acids: CATSIAGGPGTDTQYF. In DNA form, the CDR3 reads TGTGCCACCAGTATTGCGGGGGGGCCGGGGACAGATACGCAGTATTTT. The rearrangement joins TRBV24-1 to TRBJ2-3; 9 nucleotides align to TRBD2. Germline CDR1 reads KGHDR; CDR2 reads SFDVKD. The CDR3 spans 16 residues. V dropped 6 bases and J dropped 3; count of bases not matched to a gene: 9.

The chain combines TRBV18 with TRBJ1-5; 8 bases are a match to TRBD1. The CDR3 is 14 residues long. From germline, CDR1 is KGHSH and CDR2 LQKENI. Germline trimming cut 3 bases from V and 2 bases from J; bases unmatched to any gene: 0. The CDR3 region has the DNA TGTGCCAGCTCACCGGGACAGGGCAATCAGCCCCAGCATTTT. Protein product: CASSPGQGNQPQHF.

CDR3 in DNA: TGTGCCAGCAGTACTCGACTAGGAGGTGAGCAGTACTTC. This translates into CASSTRLGGEQYF. This sequence joins TRBV12-3 or TRBV12-4 and TRBJ2-7, with TRBD2 as a possible D gene (6 bases). Trimming left V 5 bases short and J 7 bases short, with 15 bases between. The CDR3 runs to 13 residues.